Here is one T cell receptor (beta chain) with its context. What it binds is unknown. The V and J ends lost 0 bases and 5 bases respectively, with 9 bases between them. This CDR3 spans 13 amino acids. In germline, CDR1 is SGHDT, CDR2 YYEEEE. Stated time point: patch test 1, 2 weeks after DPC sensitization. Stated treatment: therapeutic diphenylcyclopropenone sensitization with weekly scalp DPC. Each patch test followed a blood draw. This entry is derived from a study of human T cells and chemical hapten exposure. About the research overall: Diphenylcyclopropenone doses were given weekly to the scalps of patients across the roughly 23-week study.

TCRdb analysed the RACE reads with MiXCR anew, one entry per CDR3 protein. In the table there are some 94,000 distinct CDR3 sequences, roughly an eighth of which are singletons. Study-level results: Patch test score was positively correlated with the counts of PT1 expanded TCRs. In comparison with controls, expanded TCRs gave rise to a significantly larger number of large CDR3 similarity clusters.

The material was whole blood, obtained in connection with sensitization to the hapten diphenylcyclopropenone (DPC). The V and J genes are TRBV5-6 and TRBJ2-7, with a possible D match to TRBD1 (6 bases). The sequence was obtained from a woman in her 40s with alopecia areata. Some clones in this sample may be carry-over from other donors' samples. CDR3 in amino acids: CASSLAQGDEQYF. In DNA form, the CDR3 reads TGTGCCAGCAGCTTGGCACAGGGCGACGAGCAGTACTTC.